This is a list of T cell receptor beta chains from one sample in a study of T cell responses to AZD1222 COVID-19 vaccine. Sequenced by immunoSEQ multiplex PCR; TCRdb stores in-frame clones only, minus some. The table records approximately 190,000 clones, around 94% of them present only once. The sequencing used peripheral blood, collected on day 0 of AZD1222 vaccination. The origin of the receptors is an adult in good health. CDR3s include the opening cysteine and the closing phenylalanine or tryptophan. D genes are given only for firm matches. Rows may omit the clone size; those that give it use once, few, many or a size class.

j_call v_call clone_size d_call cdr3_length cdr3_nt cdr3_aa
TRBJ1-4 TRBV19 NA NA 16 TGTGCCAGTAGTATTCGACGGGTAGCAACTAATGAAAAACTGTTTTTT CASSIRRVATNEKLFF
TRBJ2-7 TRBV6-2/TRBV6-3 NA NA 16 TGTGCCAGCAGTTACGTGGCTGGGGCAGGGGAGGGCGAGCAGTACTTC CASSYVAGAGEGEQYF
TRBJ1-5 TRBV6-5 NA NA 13 TGTGCCACCCGCCAGACAGCCGATCAGCCCCAGCATTTT CATRQTADQPQHF
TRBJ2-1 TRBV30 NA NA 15 TGTGCCTGGAGTGACCCGGGACGGTCGCATAGTGAGCAGTTCTTC CAWSDPGRSHSEQFF
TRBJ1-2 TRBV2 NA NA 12 TGTGCCAGCACCGCCCAAGTTTATGGCTACACCTTC CASTAQVYGYTF
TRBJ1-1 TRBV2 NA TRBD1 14 TGTGCCAGCAGTCGCAGGGGGCAGGGCACTGAAGCTTTCTTT CASSRRGQGTEAFF
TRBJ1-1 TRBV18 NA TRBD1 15 TGTGCCAGCTCACTAGGGACAGGGATAAACACTGAAGCTTTCTTT CASSLGTGINTEAFF
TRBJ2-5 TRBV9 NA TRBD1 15 TGTGCCAGCAGCGCCGCGGGACAGGGAGCAGAGACCCAGTACTTC CASSAAGQGAETQYF
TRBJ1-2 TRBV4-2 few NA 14 TGTGCCAGCAGCCAAGACGACAGTTACTATGGCTACACCTTC CASSQDDSYYGYTF
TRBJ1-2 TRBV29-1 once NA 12 TGCAGTTCACTACACAACCGGAATGGCTACACCTTC CSSLHNRNGYTF
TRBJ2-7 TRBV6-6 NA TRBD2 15 TGTGCCAGCAAAGAGGGTAGCGGGGGGGTGTACGAGCAGTACTTC CASKEGSGGVYEQYF
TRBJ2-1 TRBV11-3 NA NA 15 TGTGCCAGCAGCCTTCCAGGGGCCCTTCGGGGTGAGCAGTTCTTC CASSLPGALRGEQFF
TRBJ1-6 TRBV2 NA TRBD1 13 TGTGCCAGCGATGGACAGGGGAATTCACCCCTCCACTTT CASDGQGNSPLHF
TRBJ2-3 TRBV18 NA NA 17 TGTGCCAGCTCACAAACCCTCGGGGTCTCTAGCACAGATACGCAGTATTTT CASSQTLGVSSTDTQYF
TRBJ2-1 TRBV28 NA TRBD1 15 TGTGCCAGCAGCTTCGGACAGGGGCCCTACAATGAGCAGTTCTTC CASSFGQGPYNEQFF
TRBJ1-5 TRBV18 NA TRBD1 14 TGTGCCAGCCGTTACAGGGGTGTGGATCAGCCCCAGCATTTT CASRYRGVDQPQHF